The 14 T cell receptor beta chains below come from one sample, sequenced in a study of blood T cell repertoires in COVID-19 (dated by TCRdb to 2018 to 2021). The protocol used for the library was the immunoSEQ multiplex PCR assay. The table comes from immuneACCESS by way of TCRdb, which keeps in-frame sequences with V and J called. Part of the clones is missing from these tables; in studies checked, under half for an unresolved V gene and the rest for unknown reasons. The table for this sample lists roughly 230,000 clones; around 88% of them were counted only once. 8.5% to 10% of the sample is taken by the ten largest. Sample: peripheral blood. Receptor source: a man in his forties with active or convalescent COVID-19.

This clone appeared once. The chain couples TRBV3-1 (or the pseudogene TRBV3-2) to TRBJ1-1, with D uncertain. The germline V and J ends were trimmed by 4 bases and 1 base, with 10 bases remaining between them. The CDR3 loop spans 14 amino acids. Germline CDR1 is LGHDT and CDR2 is YNNKEL (reference sequence). This CDR3 is CASSPSEGNTEAFF. Written as DNA, the CDR3 is TGTGCCAGCAGCCCCTCTGAGGGGAACACTGAAGCTTTCTTT.

The chain has TRBV7-9 and TRBJ2-5; 14 bases line up with TRBD2. CDR1 is SEHNR, CDR2 FQNEAQ, per germline (reference sequence). The CDR3 spans 17 residues. V was pared by 3 bases and J by 7 bases, with 10 bases of the junction left unmatched. The CDR3 spells CASSFDPGLAGGWTQYF. The CDR3 coding sequence is TGTGCCAGCAGCTTTGACCCCGGACTAGCGGGAGGATGGACCCAGTACTTC.

This clone was observed once. The V gene is TRBV2, the J gene TRBJ2-7, with TRBD2 as a possible D gene (6 bases). Germline V gene lookup returns CDR1 SNHLY and CDR2 FYNNEI. The V end was cut by 1 base, the J end by 5 bases, with 12 bases between. The length of the CDR3 is 14 residues. The CDR3 nucleotides are TGTGCCAGCAGTGAAGAAGCAGGGAGGAACGAGCAGTACTTC. Translating gives CASSEEAGRNEQYF.

CDR3 region: CASRRTGQKSHTQYF. For the CDR3, the DNA is TGCGCCAGCAGAAGGACTGGGCAGAAATCTCATACGCAGTATTTT. The chain combines TRBV4-1 with TRBJ2-3, with D tentatively TRBD2 (5 bases). CDR1 is MGHRA and CDR2 is YSYEKL in the germline V gene. V was clipped by 6 bases and J by 7 bases, with 20 bases between them. The CDR3 has 15 amino acids.

V gene TRBV2 combines with J gene TRBJ1-5; D is undetermined. The V end lost 4 bases, the J end lost 2 bases, and 9 bases lay between the germline ends. CDR3 size: 14 residues. CDR1 and CDR2 from the germline V gene are SNHLY and FYNNEI. The CDR3 nucleotides read TGTGCCAGCAGTGCTGAGGGCCGCAATCAGCCCCAGCATTTT. It yields the protein CASSAEGRNQPQHF.

This clone showed up just a few times. V gene TRBV9 combines with J gene TRBJ1-2; the match to TRBD1 covers 7 bases. CDR1 is SGDLS, CDR2 YYNGEE, per germline. The CDR3 runs to 14 residues. Germline trimming cut 3 bases from V and 4 bases from J; bases unmatched to any gene: 6. The DNA for the CDR3 is TGTGCCAGCAGCGGGCAGGACAGGATCTATGGCTACACCTTC. Protein sequence: CASSGQDRIYGYTF.

The CDR3: CASSLTSGATDTQYF. The CDR3 DNA reads as TGTGCCAGCAGTTTGACTAGCGGAGCCACAGATACGCAGTATTTT. The chain combines TRBV6-5 with TRBJ2-3; 9 bases agree with TRBD2. The CDR3 spans 15 residues. CDR1 is MNHEY and CDR2 is SVGAGI in the germline V gene. V shed 4 bases, J shed 2 bases, and the junction held 4 bases outside the gene matches.

The chain employs TRBV5-1 and TRBJ1-4; a possible D gene is TRBD1 (5 bases). CDR3 length: 16 residues. Germline V gene lookup returns CDR1 SGHRS and CDR2 YFSETQ. Trimming shortened V by 2 bases and J by 4 bases, and 15 bases separated the two germline ends. The CDR3 DNA reads TGCGCCAGCAGCTTAGAGCAGGGAGGATTTAATGAAAAACTGTTTTTT. Residues: CASSLEQGGFNEKLFF.

The V gene is TRBV6-4, the J gene TRBJ1-6, with a weak D call TRBD1 (6 bases). This CDR3 contains 13 residues. The germline V gene has CDR1 MRHNA and CDR2 SNTAGT. Trimming stripped 2 bases from V and 10 bases from J, with 9 bases between. The CDR3 DNA sequence: TGTGCCAGCAGTGACAGGGGGAACTCACCCCTCCACTTT. Protein: CASSDRGNSPLHF.

This clone was picked up one time. This chain joins TRBV9 and TRBJ2-6; TRBD2 is a possible D gene (5 bases). This CDR3 region has 16 residues. Looked up from germline, CDR1 is SGDLS and CDR2 is YYNGEE. Between the trimmed V and J ends, which lost 0 bases and 4 bases, there was a span of 11 bases. The CDR3 protein is CASSVAGSSGANVLTF. The CDR3 region has the DNA TGTGCCAGCAGCGTAGCGGGGAGTTCGGGGGCCAACGTCCTGACTTTC.

This clone was counted a single time. The rearrangement joins TRBV30 to TRBJ2-5, with 9 bases identical to TRBD2. Germline V gene lookup returns CDR1 GTSNPN and CDR2 SVGIG (reference sequence). This CDR3 comprises 15 residues. V gave up 0 bases and J gave up 9 bases; unmatched junction bases: 11. As DNA, the CDR3 is TGTGCCTGGAGTGTACTGCTAGCGGGATCAGGGGCCCAGTACTTC. This sequence encodes CAWSVLLAGSGAQYF.

The gene calls are TRBV7-3 and TRBJ2-1, with 13 bases matching TRBD2. Per germline, CDR1 SGHTA and CDR2 FQGTGA. The CDR3 covers 20 residues. V trimming: 5 bases; J trimming: 3 bases; junction bases outside the gene matches: 16. CDR3 loop: CASSPTTSGGPYGGYNEQFF. Here the CDR3 DNA reads TGTGCCAGCAGCCCCACGACTAGCGGGGGGCCGTACGGGGGCTACAATGAGCAGTTCTTC.

This chain's CDR3 is CASSRGGANTQYF. For the CDR3, the DNA is TGTGCCAGCAGCAGGGGCGGAGCGAATACGCAGTATTTT. The V call is TRBV2, the J call TRBJ2-3; D is possibly TRBD1 (6 bases). The CDR3 runs to 13 residues. Trimming took off 6 bases at V and 7 bases at J, with 14 bases between the two ends. Per the germline V gene, CDR1 is SNHLY and CDR2 is FYNNEI.

The V and J genes are TRBV10-3 and TRBJ1-1; no firm D call. This CDR3 is built from 14 residues. CDR1 and CDR2 from the germline V gene are ENHRY and SYGVKD. V was cut by 0 bases and J by 5 bases, with 10 bases left in between. CDR3 in amino acids: CAISESSVVTEAFF. The CDR3 nucleotides are TGTGCCATCAGTGAGTCGAGTGTGGTTACTGAAGCTTTCTTT.